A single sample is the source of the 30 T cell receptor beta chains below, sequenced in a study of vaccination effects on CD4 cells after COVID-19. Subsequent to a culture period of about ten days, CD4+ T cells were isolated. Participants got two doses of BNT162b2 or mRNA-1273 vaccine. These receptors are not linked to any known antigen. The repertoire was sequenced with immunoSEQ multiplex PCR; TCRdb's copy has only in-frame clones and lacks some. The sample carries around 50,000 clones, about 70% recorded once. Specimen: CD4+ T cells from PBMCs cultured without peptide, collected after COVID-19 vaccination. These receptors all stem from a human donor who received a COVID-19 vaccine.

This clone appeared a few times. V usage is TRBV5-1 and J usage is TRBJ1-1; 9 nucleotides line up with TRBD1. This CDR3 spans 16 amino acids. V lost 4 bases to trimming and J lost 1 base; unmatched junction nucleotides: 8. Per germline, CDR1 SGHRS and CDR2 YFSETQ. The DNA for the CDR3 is TGCGCCAGCAGCCCCGGACAGGGGACCGGGAACACTGAAGCTTTCTTT. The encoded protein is CASSPGQGTGNTEAFF.

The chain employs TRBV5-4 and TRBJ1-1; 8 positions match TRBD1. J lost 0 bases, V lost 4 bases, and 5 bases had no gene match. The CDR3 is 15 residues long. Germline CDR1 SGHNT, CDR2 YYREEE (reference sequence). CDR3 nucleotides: TGTGCCAGCAGCCCAGGGGGCGCTCTGAACACTGAAGCTTTCTTT. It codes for CASSPGGALNTEAFF. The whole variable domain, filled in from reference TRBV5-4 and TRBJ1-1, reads ETGVTQSPTHLIKTRGQQVTLRCSSQSGHNTVSWYQQALGQGPQFIFQYYREEENGRGNFPPRFSGLQFPNYSSELNVNALELDDSALYLCASSPGGALNTEAFFGQGTRLTVV.

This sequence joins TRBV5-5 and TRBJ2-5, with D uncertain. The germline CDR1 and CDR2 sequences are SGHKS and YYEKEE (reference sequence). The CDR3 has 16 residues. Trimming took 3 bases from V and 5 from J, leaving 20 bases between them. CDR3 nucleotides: TGTGCCAGCAGCTCGACATACGGGCCGCCATCGGAGACCCAGTACTTC. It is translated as CASSSTYGPPSETQYF.

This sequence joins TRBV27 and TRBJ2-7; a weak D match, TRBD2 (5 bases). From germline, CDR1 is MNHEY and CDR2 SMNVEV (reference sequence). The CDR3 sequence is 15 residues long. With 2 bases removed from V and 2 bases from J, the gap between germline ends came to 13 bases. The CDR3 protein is CASSLNIRGPYEQYF. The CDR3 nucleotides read TGTGCCAGCAGTTTAAACATCCGCGGGCCCTACGAGCAGTACTTC.

In nucleotides, the CDR3 is TGTGCCAGCAGCCAAGTAGCGGGGGGGCGTCAGACCCAGTACTTC. Its translation: CASSQVAGGRQTQYF. V and J are TRBV14 and TRBJ2-5, with 11 bases that match TRBD2. Germline trimming cut 1 base from V and 6 bases from J; bases unmatched to any gene: 4. This CDR3 has 15 residues. Germline V lookup: CDR1 SGHDN, CDR2 FVKESK.

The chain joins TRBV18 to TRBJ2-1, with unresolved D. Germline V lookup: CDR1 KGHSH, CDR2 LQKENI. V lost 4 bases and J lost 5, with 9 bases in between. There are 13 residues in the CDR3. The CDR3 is CASSQQSNNEQFF. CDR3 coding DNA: TGTGCCAGCTCACAACAGTCCAACAATGAGCAGTTCTTC.

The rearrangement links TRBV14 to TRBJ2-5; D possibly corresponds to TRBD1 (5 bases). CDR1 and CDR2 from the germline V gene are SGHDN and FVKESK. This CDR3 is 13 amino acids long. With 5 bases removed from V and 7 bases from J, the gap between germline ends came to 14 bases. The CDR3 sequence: CASSFLDQGTQYF. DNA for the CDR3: TGTGCCAGCAGCTTCCTAGACCAGGGGACCCAGTACTTC.

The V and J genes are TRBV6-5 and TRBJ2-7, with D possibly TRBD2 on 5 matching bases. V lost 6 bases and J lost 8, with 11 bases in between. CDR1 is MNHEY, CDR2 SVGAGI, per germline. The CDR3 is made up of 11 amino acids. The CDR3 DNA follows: TGTGCCAGCAGGTACCGGAGGAAGCAGTACTTC. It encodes CASRYRRKQYF.

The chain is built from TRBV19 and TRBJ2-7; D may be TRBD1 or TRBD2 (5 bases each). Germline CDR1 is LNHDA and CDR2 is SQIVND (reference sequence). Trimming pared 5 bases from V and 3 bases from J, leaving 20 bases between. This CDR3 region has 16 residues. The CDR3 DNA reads TGTGCCAGTAGTCCAAACGGCCGGGACGGGTTCTACGAGCAGTACTTC. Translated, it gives CASSPNGRDGFYEQYF.

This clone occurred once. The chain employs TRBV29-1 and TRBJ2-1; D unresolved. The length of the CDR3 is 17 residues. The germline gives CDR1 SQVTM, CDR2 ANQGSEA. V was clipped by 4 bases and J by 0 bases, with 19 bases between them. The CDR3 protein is CSVVPMDNILSYNEQFF. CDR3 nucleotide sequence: TGCAGCGTTGTGCCGATGGATAATATACTCTCCTACAATGAGCAGTTCTTC.

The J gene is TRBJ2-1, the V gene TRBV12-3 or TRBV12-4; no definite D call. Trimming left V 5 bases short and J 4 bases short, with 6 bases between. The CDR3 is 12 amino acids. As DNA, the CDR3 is TGTGCCAGCAGTCTCGGTTACAATGAGCAGTTCTTC. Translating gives CASSLGYNEQFF.

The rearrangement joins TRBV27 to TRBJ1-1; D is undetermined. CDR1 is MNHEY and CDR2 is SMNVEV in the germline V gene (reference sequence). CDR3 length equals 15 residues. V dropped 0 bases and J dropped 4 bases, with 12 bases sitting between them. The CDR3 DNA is TGTGCCAGCAGTTTATCTTACAGTTTTGGCACTGAAGCTTTCTTT. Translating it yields CASSLSYSFGTEAFF.

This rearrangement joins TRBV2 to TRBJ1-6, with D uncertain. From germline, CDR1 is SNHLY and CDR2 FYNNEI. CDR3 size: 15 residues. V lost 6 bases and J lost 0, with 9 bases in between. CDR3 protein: CASRGLSSYNSPLHF. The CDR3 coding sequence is TGTGCCAGCAGAGGGCTCAGCTCCTATAATTCACCCCTCCACTTT.

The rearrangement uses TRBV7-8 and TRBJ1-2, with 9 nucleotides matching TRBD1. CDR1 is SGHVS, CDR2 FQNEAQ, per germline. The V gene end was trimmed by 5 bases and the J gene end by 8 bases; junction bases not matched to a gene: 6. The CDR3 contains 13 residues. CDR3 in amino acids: CASSPDRGTGYTF. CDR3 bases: TGTGCCAGCAGCCCTGACAGGGGGACCGGCTACACCTTC. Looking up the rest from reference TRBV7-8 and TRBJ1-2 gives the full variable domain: GAGVSQSPRYKVAKRGQDVALRCDPISGHVSLFWYQQALGQGPEFLTYFQNEAQLDKSGLPSDRFFAERPEGSVSTLKIQRTQQEDSAVYLCASSPDRGTGYTFGSGTRLTVV.

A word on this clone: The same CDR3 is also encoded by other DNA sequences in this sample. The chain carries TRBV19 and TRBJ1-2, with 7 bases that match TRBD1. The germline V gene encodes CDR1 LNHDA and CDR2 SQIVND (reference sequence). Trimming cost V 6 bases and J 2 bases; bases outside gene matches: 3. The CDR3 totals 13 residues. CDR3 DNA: TGTGCCAGTAGCAAACAGGGGAACTATGGCTACACCTTC. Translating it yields CASSKQGNYGYTF.

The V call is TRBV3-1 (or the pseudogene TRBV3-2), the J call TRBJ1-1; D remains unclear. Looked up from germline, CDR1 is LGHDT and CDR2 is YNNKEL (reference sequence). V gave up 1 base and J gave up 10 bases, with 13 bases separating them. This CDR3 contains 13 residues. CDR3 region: CASSQGLVPRAFF. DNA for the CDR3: TGTGCCAGCAGCCAAGGACTAGTCCCTCGAGCTTTCTTT.

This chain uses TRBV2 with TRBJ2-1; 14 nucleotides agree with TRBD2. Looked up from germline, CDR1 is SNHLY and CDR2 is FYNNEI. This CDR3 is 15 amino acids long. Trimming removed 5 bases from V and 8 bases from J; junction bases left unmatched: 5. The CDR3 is CASSSGTSGSHEQFF. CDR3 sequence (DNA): TGTGCCAGCAGTTCCGGGACTAGCGGGAGCCATGAGCAGTTCTTC.

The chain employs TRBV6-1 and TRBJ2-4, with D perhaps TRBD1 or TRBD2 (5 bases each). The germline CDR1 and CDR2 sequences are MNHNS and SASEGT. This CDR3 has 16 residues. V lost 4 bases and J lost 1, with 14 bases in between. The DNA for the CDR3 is TGTGCCAGCAGTGGGGGGTTTGAAGGGGCCAAAAACATTCAGTACTTC. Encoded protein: CASSGGFEGAKNIQYF.

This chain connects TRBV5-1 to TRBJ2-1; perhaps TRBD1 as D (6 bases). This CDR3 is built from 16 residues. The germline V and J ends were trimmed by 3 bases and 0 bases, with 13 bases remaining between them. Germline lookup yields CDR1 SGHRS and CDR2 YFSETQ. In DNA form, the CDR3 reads TGCGCCAGCAGCTCGGATCGGACAGCCTCCTACAATGAGCAGTTCTTC. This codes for CASSSDRTASYNEQFF.

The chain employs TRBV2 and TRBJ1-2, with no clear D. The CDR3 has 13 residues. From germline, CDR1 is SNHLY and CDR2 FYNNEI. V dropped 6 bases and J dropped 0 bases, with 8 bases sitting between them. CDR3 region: CASSTQSNYGYTF. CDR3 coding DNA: TGTGCCAGCAGCACACAGTCTAACTATGGCTACACCTTC.

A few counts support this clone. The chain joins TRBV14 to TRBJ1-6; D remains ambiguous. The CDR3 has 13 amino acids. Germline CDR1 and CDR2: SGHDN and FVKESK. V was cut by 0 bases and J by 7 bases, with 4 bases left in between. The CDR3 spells CASSQDPNSPLHF. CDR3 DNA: TGTGCCAGCAGCCAAGATCCGAATTCACCCCTCCACTTT. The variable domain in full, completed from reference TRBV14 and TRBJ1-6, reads EAGVTQFPSHSVIEKGQTVTLRCDPISGHDNLYWYRRVMGKEIKFLLHFVKESKQDESGMPNNRFLAERTGGTYSTLKVQPAELEDSGVYFCASSQDPNSPLHFGNGTRLTVT.

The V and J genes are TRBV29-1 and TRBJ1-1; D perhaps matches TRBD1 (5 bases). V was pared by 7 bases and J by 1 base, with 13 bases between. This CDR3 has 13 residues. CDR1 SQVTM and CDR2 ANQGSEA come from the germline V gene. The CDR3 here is CSAWGGENTEAFF. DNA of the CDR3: TGCAGCGCCTGGGGGGGGGAGAACACTGAAGCTTTCTTT.

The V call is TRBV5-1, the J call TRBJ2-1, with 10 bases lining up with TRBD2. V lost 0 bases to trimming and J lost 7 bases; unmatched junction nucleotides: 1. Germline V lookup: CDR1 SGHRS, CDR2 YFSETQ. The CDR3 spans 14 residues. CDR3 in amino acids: CASSLGAGGNEQFF. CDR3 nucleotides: TGCGCCAGCAGCTTGGGAGCGGGGGGGAATGAGCAGTTCTTC.

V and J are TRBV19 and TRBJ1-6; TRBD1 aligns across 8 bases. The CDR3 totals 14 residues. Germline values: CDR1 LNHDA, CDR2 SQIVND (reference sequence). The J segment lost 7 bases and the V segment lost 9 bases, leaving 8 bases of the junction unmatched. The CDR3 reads CASAGGQGNSPLHF. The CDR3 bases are TGTGCCAGCGCGGGTGGACAGGGAAATTCACCCCTCCACTTT.

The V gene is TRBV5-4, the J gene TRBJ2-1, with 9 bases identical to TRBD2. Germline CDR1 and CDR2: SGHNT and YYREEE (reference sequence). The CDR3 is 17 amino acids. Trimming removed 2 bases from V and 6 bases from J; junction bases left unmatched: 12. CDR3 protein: CASSLGTLAGRINEQFF. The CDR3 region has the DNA TGTGCCAGCAGCTTAGGAACTCTAGCGGGGCGAATCAATGAGCAGTTCTTC.

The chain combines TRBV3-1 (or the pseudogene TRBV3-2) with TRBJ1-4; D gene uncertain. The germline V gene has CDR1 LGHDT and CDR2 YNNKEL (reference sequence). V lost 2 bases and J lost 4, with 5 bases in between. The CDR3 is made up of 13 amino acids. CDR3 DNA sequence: TGTGCCAGCAGCCAACTTGATAATGAAAAACTGTTTTTT. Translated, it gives CASSQLDNEKLFF.

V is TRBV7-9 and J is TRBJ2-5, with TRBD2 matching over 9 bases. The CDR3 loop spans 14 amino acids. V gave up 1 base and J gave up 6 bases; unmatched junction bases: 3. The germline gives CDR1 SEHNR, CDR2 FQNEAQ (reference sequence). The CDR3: CASSLVREGKTQYF. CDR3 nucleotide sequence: TGTGCCAGCAGCTTAGTGCGGGAGGGTAAGACCCAGTACTTC.

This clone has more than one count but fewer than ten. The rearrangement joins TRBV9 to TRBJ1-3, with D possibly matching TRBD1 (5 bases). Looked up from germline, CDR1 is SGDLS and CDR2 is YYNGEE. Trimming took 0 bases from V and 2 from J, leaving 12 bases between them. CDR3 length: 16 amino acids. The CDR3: CASSVDLGTAGNTIYF. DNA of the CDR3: TGTGCCAGCAGCGTAGACTTGGGGACGGCTGGAAACACCATATATTTT.

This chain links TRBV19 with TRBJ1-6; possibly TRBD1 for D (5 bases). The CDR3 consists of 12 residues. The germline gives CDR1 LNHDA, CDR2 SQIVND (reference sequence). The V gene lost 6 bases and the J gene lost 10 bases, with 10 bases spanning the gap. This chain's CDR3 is CASSDRGSPLHF. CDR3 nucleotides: TGTGCCAGTAGCGACAGAGGCTCACCCCTCCACTTT.

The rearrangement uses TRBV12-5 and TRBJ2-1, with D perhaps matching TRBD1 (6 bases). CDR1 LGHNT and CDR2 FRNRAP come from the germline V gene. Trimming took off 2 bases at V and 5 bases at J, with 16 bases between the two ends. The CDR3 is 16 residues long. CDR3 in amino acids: CASGLIPGVPDNEQFF. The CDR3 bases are TGTGCTAGTGGTTTGATACCAGGGGTCCCCGACAATGAGCAGTTCTTC.